This T cell receptor beta chain was retrieved from a study of blood T cell repertoires in COVID-19. Whole-study context: The origin of the acute and convalescent COVID-19 samples was the United States, Italy and Spain. T cells, B-cell-depleted T cells, or PBMCs supplied cDNA or gDNA.

CDR3 length: 14 amino acids. The germline CDR1 and CDR2 sequences are SGHTA and FQGTGA. Trimming cost V 3 bases and J 4 bases; bases outside gene matches: 2. The count of this clone is one. In the authors' workflow: Quantification of nucleated cells was approximated via reference gene primer amplification. Measured with immunoSEQ multiplex PCR; TCRdb has only the in-frame clones, and not every one. V, J and clone size derive from that table, while D and trimming were established from the DNA sequence. The table lists tens of thousands of clones, about three quarters of them singletons. The sample was peripheral blood. This clonotype originated in a man aged 70 or older with active or convalescent COVID-19. The V call is TRBV7-3, the J call TRBJ2-7; 11 nucleotides align to TRBD1. CDR3 sequence reads: CASSFGTGGYEQYF. The CDR3 DNA sequence: TGTGCCAGCAGCTTCGGGACAGGGGGGTACGAGCAGTACTTC.